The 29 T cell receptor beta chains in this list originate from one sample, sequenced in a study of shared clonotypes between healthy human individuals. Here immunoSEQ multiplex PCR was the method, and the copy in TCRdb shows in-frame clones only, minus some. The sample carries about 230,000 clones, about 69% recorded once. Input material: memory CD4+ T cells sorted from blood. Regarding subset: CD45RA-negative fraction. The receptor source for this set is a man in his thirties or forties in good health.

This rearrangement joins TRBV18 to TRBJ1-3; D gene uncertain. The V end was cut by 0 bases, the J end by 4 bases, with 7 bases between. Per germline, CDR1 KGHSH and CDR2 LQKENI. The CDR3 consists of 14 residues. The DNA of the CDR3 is TGTGCCAGCTCACCACCGGGGAACGGAAACACCATATATTTT. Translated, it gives CASSPPGNGNTIYF.

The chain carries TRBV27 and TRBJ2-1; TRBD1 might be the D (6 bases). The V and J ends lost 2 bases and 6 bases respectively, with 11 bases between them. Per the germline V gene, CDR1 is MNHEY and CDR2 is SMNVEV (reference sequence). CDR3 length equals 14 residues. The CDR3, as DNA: TGTGCCAGCAGTTTACCGGGGACAATCAATGAGCAGTTCTTC. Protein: CASSLPGTINEQFF.

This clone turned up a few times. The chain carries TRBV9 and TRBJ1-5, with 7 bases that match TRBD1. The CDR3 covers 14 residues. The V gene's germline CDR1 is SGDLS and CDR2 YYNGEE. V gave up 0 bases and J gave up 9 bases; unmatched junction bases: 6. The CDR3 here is CASSVVGAGGPQHF. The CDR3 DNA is TGTGCCAGCAGCGTAGTCGGTGCAGGGGGGCCCCAGCATTTT.

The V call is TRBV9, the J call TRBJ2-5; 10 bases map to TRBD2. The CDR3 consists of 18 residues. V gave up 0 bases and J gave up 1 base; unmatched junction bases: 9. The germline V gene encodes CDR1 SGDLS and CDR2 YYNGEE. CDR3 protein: CASSVGGGTSGTQETQYF. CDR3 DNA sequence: TGTGCCAGCAGCGTAGGAGGTGGAACTAGCGGGACCCAAGAGACCCAGTACTTC.

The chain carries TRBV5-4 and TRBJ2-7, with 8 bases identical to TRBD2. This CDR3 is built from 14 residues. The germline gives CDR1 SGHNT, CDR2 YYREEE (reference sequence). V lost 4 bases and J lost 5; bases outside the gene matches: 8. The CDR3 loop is CASSPGGGSDEQYF. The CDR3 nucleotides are TGTGCCAGCAGCCCCGGGGGGGGATCGGACGAGCAGTACTTC.

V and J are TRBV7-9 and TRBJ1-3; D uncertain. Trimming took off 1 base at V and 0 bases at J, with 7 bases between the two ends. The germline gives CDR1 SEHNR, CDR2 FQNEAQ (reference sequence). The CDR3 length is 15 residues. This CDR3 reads CASSLGHISGNTIYF. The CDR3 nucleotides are TGTGCCAGCAGCTTAGGCCATATCTCTGGAAACACCATATATTTT.

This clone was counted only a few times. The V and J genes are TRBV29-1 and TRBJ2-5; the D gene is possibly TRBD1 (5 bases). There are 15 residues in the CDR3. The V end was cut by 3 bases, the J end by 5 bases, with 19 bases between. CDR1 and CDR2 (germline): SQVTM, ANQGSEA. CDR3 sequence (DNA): TGCAGCGTTGACCCACATCTCAGGGTTGGCGAGACCCAGTACTTC. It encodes CSVDPHLRVGETQYF.

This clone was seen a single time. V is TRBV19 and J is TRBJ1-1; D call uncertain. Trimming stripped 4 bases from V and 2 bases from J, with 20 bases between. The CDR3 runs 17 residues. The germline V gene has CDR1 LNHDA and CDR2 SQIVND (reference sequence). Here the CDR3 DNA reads TGTGCCAGTAGTACGCGCCTACTCCAAGGTGTTAACACTGAAGCTTTCTTT. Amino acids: CASSTRLLQGVNTEAFF.

CDR3 sequence (DNA): TGTGCCAGCAGTCTAAGAGCTATTAGCTCCTACGAGCAGTACTTC. It yields the protein CASSLRAISSYEQYF. V usage is TRBV7-8 and J usage is TRBJ2-7; D unresolved. V was trimmed by 6 bases and J by 0 bases, leaving 15 bases between them. The CDR3 has 15 amino acids. Germline V gene lookup returns CDR1 SGHVS and CDR2 FQNEAQ. The full variable domain, completed using reference TRBV7-8 and TRBJ2-7, is GAGVSQSPRYKVAKRGQDVALRCDPISGHVSLFWYQQALGQGPEFLTYFQNEAQLDKSGLPSDRFFAERPEGSVSTLKIQRTQQEDSAVYLCASSLRAISSYEQYFGPGTRLTVT.

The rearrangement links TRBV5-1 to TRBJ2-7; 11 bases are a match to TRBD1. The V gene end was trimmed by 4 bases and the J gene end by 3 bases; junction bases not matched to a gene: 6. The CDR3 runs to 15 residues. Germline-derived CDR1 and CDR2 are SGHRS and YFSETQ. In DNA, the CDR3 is TGCGCCAGCAGCCCCAGGACAGGGGGCATCTACGAGCAGTACTTC. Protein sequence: CASSPRTGGIYEQYF.

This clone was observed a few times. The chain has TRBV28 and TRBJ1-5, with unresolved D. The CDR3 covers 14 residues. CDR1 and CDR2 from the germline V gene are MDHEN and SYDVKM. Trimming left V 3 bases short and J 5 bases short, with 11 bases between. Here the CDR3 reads CASSFSQYYQPQHF. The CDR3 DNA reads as TGTGCCAGCAGTTTCTCTCAGTACTATCAGCCCCAGCATTTT.

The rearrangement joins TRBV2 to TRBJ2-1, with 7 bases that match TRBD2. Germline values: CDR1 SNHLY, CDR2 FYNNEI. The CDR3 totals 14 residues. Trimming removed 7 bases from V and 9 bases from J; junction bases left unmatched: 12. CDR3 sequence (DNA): TGTGCCAGCACTGGGGCTAGCGGCGGAGGTGAGCAGTTCTTC. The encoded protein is CASTGASGGGEQFF. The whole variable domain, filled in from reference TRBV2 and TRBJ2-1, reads EPEVTQTPSHQVTQMGQEVILRCVPISNHLYFYWYRQILGQKVEFLVSFYNNEISEKSEIFDDQFSVERPDGSNFTLKIRSTKLEDSAMYFCASTGASGGGEQFFGPGTRLTVL.

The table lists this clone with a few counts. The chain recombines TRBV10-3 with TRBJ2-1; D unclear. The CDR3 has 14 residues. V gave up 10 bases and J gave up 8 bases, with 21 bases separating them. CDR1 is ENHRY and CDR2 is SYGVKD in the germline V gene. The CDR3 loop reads CATCGGVGDYEQFF. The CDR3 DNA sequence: TGTGCCACGTGTGGTGGTGTGGGTGATTATGAGCAGTTCTTC.

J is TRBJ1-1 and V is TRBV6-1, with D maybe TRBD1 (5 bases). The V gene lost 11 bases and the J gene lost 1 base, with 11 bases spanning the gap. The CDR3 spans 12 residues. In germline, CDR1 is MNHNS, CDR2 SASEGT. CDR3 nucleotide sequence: TGTGCCGCGGGGCTAGGGAACACTGAAGCTTTCTTT. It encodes CAAGLGNTEAFF.

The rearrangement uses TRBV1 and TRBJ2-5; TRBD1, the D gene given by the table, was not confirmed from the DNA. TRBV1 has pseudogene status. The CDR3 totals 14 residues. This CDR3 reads CTSLIGQTQETQYF. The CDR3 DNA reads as TGCACCAGTTTGATTGGACAAACCCAAGAGACCCAGTACTTC.

CDR3 loop: CASSPRWDPSQPTDTQYF. DNA for the CDR3: TGTGCCAGCAGTCCCCGGTGGGACCCCAGTCAGCCCACAGATACGCAGTATTTT. The chain combines TRBV27 with TRBJ2-3; D might be TRBD1 or TRBD2, each matching 5 bases. Trimming took off 5 bases at V and 2 bases at J, with 23 bases between the two ends. The V gene's germline CDR1 is MNHEY and CDR2 SMNVEV (reference sequence). CDR3 length: 18 amino acids.

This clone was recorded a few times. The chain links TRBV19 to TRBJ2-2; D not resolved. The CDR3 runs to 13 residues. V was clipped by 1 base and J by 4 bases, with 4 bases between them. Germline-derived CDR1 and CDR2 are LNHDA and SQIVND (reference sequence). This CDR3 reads CASSIGLTGELFF. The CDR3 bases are TGTGCCAGTAGTATAGGACTCACCGGGGAGCTGTTTTTT.

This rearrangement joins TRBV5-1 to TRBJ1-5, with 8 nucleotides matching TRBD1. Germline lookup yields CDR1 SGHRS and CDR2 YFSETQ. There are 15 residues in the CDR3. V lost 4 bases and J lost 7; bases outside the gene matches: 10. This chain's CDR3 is CASSQAGGAGQPQHF. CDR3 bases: TGCGCCAGCAGCCAAGCAGGGGGCGCAGGCCAGCCCCAGCATTTT.

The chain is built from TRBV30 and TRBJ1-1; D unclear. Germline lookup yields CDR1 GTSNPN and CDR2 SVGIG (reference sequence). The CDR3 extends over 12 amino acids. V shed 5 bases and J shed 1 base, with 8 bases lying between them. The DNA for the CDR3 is TGTGCCTGGGTCACCCAGAACACTGAAGCTTTCTTT. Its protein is CAWVTQNTEAFF.

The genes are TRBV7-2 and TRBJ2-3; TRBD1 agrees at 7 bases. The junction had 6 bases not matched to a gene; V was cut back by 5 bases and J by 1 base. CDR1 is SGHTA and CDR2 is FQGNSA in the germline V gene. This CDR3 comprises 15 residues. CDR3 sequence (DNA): TGTGCCAGCAGCCTCCGCGGACAGGGCACAGATACGCAGTATTTT. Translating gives CASSLRGQGTDTQYF.

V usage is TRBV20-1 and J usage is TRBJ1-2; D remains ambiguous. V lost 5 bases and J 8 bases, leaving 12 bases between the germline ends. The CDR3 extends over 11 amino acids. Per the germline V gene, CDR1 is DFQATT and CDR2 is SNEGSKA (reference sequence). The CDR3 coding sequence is TGCAGTGCTGCCGGCGGGAGAGGCTACACCTTC. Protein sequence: CSAAGGRGYTF.

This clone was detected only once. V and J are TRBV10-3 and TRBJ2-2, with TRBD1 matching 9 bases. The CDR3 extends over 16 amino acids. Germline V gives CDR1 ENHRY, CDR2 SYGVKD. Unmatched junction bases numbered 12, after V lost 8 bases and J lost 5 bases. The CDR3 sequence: CAIGGLTGGATGELFF. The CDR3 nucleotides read TGTGCCATCGGAGGGTTAACAGGGGGCGCGACCGGGGAGCTGTTTTTT.

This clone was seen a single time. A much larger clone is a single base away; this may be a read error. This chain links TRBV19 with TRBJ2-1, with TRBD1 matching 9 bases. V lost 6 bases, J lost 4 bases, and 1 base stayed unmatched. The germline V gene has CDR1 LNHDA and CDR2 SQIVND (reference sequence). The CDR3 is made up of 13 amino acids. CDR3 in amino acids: CASRGTGYNEQFF. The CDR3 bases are TGTGCCAGTAGAGGGACAGGGTACAATGAGCAGTTCTTC.

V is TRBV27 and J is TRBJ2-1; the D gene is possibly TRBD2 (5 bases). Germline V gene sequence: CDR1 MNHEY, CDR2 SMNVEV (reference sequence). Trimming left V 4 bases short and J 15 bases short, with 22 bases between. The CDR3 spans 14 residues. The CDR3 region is CASSSTPRTPIRFF. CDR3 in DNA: TGTGCCAGCAGTTCCACCCCCCGGACTCCCATTCGGTTCTTC.

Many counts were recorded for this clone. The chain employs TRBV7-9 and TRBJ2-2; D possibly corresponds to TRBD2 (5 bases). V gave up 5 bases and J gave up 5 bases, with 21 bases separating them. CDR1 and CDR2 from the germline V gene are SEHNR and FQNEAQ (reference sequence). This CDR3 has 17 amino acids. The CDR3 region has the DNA TGTGCCAGCAGCCGCATGGTGTCGGGGATCGAAACCGGGGAGCTGTTTTTT. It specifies CASSRMVSGIETGELFF.

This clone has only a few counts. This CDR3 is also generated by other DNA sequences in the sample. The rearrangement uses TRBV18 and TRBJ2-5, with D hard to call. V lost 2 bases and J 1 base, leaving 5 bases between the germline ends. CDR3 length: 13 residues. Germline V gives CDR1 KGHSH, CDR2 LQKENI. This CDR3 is CASSPTSQETQYF. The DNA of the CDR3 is TGTGCCAGCTCACCAACCAGCCAAGAGACCCAGTACTTC.

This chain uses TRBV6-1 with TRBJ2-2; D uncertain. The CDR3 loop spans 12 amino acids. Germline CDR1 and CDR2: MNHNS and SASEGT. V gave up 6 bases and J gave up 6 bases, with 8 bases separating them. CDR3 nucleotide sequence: TGTGCCAGCAGCCCACGCCCCGGGGAGCTGTTTTTT. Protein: CASSPRPGELFF.

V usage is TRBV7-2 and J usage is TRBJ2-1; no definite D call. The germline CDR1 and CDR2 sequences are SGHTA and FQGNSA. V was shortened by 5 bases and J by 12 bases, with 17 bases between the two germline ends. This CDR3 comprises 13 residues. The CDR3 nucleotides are TGTGCCAGCAGCCCCATCTGGGCAAAGGTGCAGTTCTTC. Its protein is CASSPIWAKVQFF.

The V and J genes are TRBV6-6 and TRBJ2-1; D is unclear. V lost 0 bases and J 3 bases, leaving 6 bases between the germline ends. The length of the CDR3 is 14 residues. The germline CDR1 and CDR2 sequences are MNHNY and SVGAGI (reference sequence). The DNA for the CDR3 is TGTGCCAGCAGTTACTCGGCGGACTACAATGAGCAGTTCTTC. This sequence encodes CASSYSADYNEQFF.